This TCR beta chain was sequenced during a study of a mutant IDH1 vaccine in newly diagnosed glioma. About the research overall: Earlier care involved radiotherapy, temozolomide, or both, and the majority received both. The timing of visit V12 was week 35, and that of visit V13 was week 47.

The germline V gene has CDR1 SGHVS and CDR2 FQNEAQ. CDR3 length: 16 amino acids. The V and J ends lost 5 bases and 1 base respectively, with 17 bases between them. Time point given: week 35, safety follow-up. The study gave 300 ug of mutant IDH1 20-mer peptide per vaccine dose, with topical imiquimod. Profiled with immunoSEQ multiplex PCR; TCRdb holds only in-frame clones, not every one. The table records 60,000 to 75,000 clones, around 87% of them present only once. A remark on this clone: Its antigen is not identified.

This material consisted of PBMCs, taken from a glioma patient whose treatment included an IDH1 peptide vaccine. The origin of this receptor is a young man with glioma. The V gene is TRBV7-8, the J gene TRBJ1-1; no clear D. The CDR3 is CASSGRGREGNTEAFF. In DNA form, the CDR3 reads TGTGCCAGCAGCGGGCGTGGAAGGGAAGGGAACACTGAAGCTTTCTTT. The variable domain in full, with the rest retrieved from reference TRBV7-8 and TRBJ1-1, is GAGVSQSPRYKVAKRGQDVALRCDPISGHVSLFWYQQALGQGPEFLTYFQNEAQLDKSGLPSDRFFAERPEGSVSTLKIQRTQQEDSAVYLCASSGRGREGNTEAFFGQGTRLTVV.